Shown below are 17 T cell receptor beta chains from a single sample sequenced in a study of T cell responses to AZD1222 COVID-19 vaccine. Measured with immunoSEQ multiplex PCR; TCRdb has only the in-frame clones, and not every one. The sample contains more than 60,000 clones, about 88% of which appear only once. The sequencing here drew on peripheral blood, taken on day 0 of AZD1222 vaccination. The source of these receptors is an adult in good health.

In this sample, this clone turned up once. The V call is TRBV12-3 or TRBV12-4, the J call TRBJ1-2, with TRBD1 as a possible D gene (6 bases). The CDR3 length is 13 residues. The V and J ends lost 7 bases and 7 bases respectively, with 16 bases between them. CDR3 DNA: TGTGCCAGCACCCAAGAGGGGGTGCGTGGCTACACCTTC. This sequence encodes CASTQEGVRGYTF.

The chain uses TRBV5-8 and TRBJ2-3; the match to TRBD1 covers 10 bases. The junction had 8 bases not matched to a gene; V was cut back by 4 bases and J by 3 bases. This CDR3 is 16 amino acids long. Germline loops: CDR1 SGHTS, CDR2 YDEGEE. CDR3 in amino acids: CASSRGQGVVTDTQYF. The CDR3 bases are TGTGCCAGCAGCCGAGGACAGGGGGTGGTTACAGATACGCAGTATTTT.

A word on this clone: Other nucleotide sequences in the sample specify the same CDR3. DNA of the CDR3: TGCGCCAGCAGCCTATCACTGAACACTGAAGCTTTCTTT. Residues: CASSLSLNTEAFF. V is TRBV5-1 and J is TRBJ1-1; D remains unclear. Germline V gene data show CDR1 as SGHRS and CDR2 as YFSETQ. The length of the CDR3 is 13 residues. V was pared by 4 bases and J by 0 bases, with 7 bases between. The full variable domain, completed using reference TRBV5-1 and TRBJ1-1, is KAGVTQTPRYLIKTRGQQVTLSCSPISGHRSVSWYQQTPGQGLQFLFEYFSETQRNKGNFPGRFSGRQFSNSRSEMNVSTLELGDSALYLCASSLSLNTEAFFGQGTRLTVV.

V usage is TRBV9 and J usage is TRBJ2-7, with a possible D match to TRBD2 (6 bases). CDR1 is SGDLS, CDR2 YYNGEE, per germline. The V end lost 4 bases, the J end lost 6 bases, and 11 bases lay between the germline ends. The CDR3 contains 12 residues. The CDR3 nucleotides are TGTGCCAGCAGCTCCCAGGGAGGCGAGCAGTACTTC. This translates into CASSSQGGEQYF.

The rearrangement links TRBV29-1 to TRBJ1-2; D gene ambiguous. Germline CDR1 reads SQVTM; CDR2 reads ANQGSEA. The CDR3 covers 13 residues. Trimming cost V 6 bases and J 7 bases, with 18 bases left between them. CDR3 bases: TGCAGCGTCGACCTGGGGATCCCGGGTGGCTACACCTTC. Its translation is CSVDLGIPGGYTF.

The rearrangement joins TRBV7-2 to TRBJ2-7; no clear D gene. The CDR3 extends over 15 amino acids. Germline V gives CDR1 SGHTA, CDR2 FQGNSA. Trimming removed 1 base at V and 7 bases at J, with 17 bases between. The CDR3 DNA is TGTGCCAGCAGCTTAGTGTACAGTTCTTACGATGAGCAGTACTTC. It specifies CASSLVYSSYDEQYF.

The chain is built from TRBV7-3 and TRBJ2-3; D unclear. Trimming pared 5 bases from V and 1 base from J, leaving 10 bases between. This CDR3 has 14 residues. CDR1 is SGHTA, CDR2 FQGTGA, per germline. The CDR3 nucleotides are TGTGCCAGCAGCCCGACCGCCGGCACAGATACGCAGTATTTT. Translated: CASSPTAGTDTQYF.

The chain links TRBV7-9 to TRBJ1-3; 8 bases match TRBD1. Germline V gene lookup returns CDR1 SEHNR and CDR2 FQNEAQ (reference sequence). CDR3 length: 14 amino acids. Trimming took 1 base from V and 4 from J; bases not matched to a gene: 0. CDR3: CASSLGTGGNTIYF. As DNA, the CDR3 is TGTGCCAGCAGCTTAGGGACAGGGGGAAACACCATATATTTT.

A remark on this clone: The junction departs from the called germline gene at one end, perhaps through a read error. This chain's CDR3 is CASSSDLQETQYF. CDR3 sequence (DNA): TGTGCTAGCAGCTCGGACCTCCAAGAGACCCAGTACTTC. V is TRBV7-7 and J is TRBJ2-5; D is unresolved. CDR3 size: 13 residues. The germline gives CDR1 SSHAT, CDR2 FNYEAQ (reference sequence). Together with reference TRBV7-7 and TRBJ2-5, the CDR3 gives the full variable domain: GAGVSQSPRYKVTKRGQDVTLRCDPISSHATLYWYQQALGQGPEFLTYFNYEAQPDKSGLPSDRFSAERPEGSISTLTIQRTEQRDSAMYRCASSSDLQETQYFGPGTRLLVL.

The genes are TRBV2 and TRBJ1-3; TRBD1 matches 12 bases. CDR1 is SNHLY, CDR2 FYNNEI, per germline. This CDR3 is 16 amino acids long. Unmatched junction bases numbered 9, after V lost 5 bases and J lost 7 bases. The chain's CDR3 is CASSLEWGQGANTIYF. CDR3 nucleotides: TGTGCCAGCAGTCTAGAATGGGGACAGGGGGCGAACACCATATATTTT.

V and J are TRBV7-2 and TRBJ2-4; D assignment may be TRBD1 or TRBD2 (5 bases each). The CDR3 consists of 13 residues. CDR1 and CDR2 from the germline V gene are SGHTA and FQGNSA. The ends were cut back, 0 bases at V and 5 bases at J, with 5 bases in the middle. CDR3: CASSLAGQNIQYF. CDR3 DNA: TGTGCCAGCAGCTTAGCGGGACAAAACATTCAGTACTTC.

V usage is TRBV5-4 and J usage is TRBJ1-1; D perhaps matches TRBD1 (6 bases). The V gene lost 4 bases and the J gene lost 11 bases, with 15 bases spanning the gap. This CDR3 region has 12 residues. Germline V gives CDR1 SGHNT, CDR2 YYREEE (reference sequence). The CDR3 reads CASSPQGKWAFF. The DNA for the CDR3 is TGTGCCAGCAGCCCTCAGGGGAAATGGGCTTTCTTT.

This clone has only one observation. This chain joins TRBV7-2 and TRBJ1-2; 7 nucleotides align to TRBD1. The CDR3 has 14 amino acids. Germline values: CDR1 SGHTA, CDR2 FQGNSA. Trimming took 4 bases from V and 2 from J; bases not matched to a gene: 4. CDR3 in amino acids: CASSSQTGNYGYTF. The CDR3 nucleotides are TGTGCCAGCAGCTCCCAGACAGGGAACTATGGCTACACCTTC.

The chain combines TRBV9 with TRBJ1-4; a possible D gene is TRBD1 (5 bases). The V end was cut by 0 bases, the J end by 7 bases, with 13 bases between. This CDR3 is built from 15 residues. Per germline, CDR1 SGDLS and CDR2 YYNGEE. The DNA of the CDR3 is TGTGCCAGCAGCGTAGAACATGCCCAGGGTGAAAAACTGTTTTTT. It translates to CASSVEHAQGEKLFF.

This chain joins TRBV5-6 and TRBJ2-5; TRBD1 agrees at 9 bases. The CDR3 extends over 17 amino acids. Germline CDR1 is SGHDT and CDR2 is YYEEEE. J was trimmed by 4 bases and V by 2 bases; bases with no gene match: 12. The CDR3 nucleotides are TGTGCCAGCAGCTTCGGGGCCGGGGACAGGGCCTCAGAGACCCAGTACTTC. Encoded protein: CASSFGAGDRASETQYF.

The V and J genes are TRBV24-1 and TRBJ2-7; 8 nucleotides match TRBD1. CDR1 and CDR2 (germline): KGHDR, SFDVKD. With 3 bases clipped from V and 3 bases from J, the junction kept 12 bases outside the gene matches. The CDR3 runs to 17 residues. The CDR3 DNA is TGTGCCACCAGTGATCCAACGGACAGGGCCCTAATCTACGAGCAGTACTTC. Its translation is CATSDPTDRALIYEQYF.

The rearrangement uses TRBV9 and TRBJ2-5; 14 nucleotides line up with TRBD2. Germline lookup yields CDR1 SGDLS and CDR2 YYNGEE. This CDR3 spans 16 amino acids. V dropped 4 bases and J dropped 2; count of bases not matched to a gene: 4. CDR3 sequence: CASSKGLAGVQETQYF. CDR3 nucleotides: TGTGCCAGCAGCAAGGGACTAGCGGGGGTTCAAGAGACCCAGTACTTC.